This T cell receptor (beta chain) was found in a study of radiotherapy plus CTLA-4 blockade in lung cancer. Study summary: There were objective responses in 15% to 20% of patients, and about 31% had disease control. General study results and limits: TCR clones of tumor origin grew in blood after radiotherapy plus ipilimumab. Among reported predictors of response, early blood T cell clone dynamics with interferon-beta performed best.

Ipilimumab-mediated CTLA-4 blockade plus focal radiation was given to patients having chemo-refractory metastatic non-small-cell lung cancer. Clones were sequenced by immunoSEQ multiplex PCR, and TCRdb holds only the in-frame ones, with some missing. The top ten clones hold approximately 4% of a sample with 80,000 or so clones, 78% of them seen once. In this sample, this clone turned up a few times. Its specificity is unknown. Germline values: CDR1 WNHNN, CDR2 SYGVQD (reference sequence). Unmatched junction bases numbered 28, after V lost 2 bases and J lost 2 bases. The CDR3 has 24 residues. The sequence derives from a human donor with non-small cell lung cancer who had a partial response to radiotherapy plus ipilimumab. Some clones in this sample may be carry-over from other donors' samples. Here the sequenced sample was peripheral blood, taken from a patient treated with radiotherapy plus ipilimumab. The V gene is TRBV10-1, the J gene TRBJ2-7; 12 bases are a match to TRBD2. CDR3 in amino acids: CASSEPDDPSFATSGGTPTYEQYF. CDR3 nucleotide sequence: TGCGCCAGCAGTGAGCCGGACGACCCTAGCTTCGCAACTAGCGGGGGGACCCCTACCTACGAGCAGTACTTC.